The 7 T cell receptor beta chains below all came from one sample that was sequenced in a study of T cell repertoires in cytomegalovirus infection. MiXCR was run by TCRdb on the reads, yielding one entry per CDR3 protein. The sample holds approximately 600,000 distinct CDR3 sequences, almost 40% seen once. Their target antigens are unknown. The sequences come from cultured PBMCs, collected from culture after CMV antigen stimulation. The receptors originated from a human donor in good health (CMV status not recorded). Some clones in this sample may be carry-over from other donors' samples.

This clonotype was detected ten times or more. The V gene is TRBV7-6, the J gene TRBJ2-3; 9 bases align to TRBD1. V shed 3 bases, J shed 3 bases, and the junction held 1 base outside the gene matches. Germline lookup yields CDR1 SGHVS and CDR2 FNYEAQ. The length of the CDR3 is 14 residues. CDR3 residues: CASSLDRGTDTQYF. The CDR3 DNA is TGTGCCAGCAGCTTGGACAGGGGAACAGATACGCAGTATTTT.

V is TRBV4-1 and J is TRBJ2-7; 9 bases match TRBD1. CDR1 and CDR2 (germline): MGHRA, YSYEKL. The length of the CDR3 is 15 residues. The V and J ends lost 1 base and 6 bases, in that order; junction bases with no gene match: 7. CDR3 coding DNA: TGCGCCAGCAGCCAAGTATGGACAGGGGACAGCGAGCAGTACTTC. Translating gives CASSQVWTGDSEQYF.

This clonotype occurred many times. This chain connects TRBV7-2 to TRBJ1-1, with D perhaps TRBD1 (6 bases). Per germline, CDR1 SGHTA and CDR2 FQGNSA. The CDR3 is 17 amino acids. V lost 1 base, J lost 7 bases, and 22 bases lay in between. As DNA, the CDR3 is TGTGCCAGCAGCTTAGATCCCTTCCCTTGGGGGCAGCTTGAAGCTTTCTTT. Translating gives CASSLDPFPWGQLEAFF.

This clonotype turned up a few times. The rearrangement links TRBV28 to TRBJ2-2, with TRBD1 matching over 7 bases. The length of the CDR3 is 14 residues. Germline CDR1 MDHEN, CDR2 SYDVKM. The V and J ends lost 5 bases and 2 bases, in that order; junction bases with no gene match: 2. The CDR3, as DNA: TGTGCCAGCAGTCGACAGGGAAACACCGGGGAGCTGTTTTTT. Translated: CASSRQGNTGELFF.

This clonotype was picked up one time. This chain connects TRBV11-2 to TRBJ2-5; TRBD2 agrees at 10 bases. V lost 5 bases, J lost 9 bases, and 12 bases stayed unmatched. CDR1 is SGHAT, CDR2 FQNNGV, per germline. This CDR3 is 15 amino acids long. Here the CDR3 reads CASSTNSGGPQSQYF. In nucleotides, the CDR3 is TGTGCCAGCAGCACTAATAGCGGGGGGCCTCAGTCCCAGTACTTC.

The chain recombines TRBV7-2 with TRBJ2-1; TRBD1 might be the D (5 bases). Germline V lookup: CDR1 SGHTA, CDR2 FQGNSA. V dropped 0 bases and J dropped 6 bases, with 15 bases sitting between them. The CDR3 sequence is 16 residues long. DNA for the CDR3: TGTGCCAGCAGCTTAGCGGGCAGGGCCCGCGGCAATGAGCAGTTCTTC. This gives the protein CASSLAGRARGNEQFF.

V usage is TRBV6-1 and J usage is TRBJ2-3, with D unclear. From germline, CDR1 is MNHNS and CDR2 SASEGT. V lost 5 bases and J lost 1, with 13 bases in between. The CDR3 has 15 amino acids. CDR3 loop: CASSLTEVGTDTQYF. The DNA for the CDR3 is TGTGCCAGCAGTCTTACTGAGGTGGGCACAGATACGCAGTATTTT.